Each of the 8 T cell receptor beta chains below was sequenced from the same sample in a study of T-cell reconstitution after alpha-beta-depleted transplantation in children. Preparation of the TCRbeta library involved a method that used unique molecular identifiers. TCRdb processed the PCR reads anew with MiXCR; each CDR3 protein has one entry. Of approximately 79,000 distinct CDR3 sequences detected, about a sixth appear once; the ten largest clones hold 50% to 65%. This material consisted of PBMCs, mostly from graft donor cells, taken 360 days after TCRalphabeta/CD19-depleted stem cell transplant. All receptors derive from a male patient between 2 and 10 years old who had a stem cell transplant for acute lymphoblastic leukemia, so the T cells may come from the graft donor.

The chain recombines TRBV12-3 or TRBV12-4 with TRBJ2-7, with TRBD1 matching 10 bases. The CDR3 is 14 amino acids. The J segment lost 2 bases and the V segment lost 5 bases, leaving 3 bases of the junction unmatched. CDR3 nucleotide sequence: TGTGCCAGCAGTCCCGGGACAGGGGCCTACGAGCAGTACTTC. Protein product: CASSPGTGAYEQYF.

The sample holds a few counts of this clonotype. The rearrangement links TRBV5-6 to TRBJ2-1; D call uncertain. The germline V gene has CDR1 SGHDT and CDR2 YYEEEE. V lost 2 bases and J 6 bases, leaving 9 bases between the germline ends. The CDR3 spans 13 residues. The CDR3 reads CASSFRSPNEQFF. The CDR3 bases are TGTGCCAGCAGCTTCAGGAGTCCCAATGAGCAGTTCTTC.

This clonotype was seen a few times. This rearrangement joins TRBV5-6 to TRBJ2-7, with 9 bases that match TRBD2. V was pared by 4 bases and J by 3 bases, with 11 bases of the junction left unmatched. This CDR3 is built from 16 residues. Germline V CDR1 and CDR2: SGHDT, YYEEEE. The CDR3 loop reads CASSLLREGYDYEQYF. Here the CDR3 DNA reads TGTGCCAGCAGCCTATTGCGGGAGGGCTACGACTACGAGCAGTACTTC.

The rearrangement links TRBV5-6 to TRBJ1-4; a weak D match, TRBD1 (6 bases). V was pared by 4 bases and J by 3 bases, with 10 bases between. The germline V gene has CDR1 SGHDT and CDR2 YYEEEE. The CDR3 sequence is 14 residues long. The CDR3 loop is CASSRGASNEKLFF. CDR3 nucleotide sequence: TGTGCCAGCAGCCGGGGGGCTTCTAATGAAAAACTGTTTTTT.

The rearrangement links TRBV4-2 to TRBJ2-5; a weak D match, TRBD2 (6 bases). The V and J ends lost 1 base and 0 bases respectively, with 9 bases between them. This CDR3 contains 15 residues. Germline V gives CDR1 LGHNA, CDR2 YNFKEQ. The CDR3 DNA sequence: TGTGCCAGCAGCCAAGCGGGAGAATACCAAGAGACCCAGTACTTC. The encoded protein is CASSQAGEYQETQYF.

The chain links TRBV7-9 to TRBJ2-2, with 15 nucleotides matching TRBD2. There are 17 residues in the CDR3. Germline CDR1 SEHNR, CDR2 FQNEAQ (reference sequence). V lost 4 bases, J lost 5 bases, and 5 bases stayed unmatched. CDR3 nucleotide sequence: TGTGCCAGCAGCTGGACTAGCGGGAGGGCTGAAACCGGGGAGCTGTTTTTT. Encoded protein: CASSWTSGRAETGELFF.

CDR3 in amino acids: CASTTLDRGVHEQFF. The CDR3 nucleotides read TGTGCCAGCACCACCTTGGACAGGGGTGTGCATGAGCAGTTCTTC. The J gene is TRBJ2-1, the V gene TRBV6-1; the match to TRBD1 covers 9 bases. Germline V gene sequence: CDR1 MNHNS, CDR2 SASEGT. The CDR3 has 15 amino acids. Unmatched junction bases numbered 12, after V lost 7 bases and J lost 8 bases.

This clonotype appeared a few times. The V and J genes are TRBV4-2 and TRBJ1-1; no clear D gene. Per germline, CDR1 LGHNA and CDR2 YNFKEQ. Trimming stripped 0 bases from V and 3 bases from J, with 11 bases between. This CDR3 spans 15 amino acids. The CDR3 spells CASSQDAGLDTEAFF. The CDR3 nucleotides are TGTGCCAGCAGCCAAGATGCAGGATTGGACACTGAAGCTTTCTTT.